The rows below give T cell receptor beta chains drawn from one sample of a study of cytomegalovirus exposure and HLA in healthy donors. Assay used: immunoSEQ multiplex PCR; TCRdb lists only in-frame clones, some missing. The profile shows more than 150,000 clones, approximately 84% of them singletons. Specimen: PBMCs. These receptors all stem from a woman between 25 and 40 years old in good health and CMV-seropositive. The CDR3 runs from the conserved cysteine through the conserved F or W. Fields, in order: V gene, J gene, D gene, clone size, CDR3 DNA, CDR3 protein. A D gene is named only where the DNA matches it firmly. Clone size, where shown, is once, few, many, or a class for clones that have expanded.

v_call: TRBV6-6; j_call: TRBJ2-7; d_call: NA; clone_size: NA; cdr3_nt: TGTGCCAGCATGAGCGTTGCGGGATACGAGCAGTACTTC; cdr3_aa: CASMSVAGYEQYF
v_call: TRBV15; j_call: TRBJ2-2; d_call: NA; clone_size: few; cdr3_nt: TGTGCCACCAGCAGGGGACATAAAAACACCGGGGAGCTGTTTTTT; cdr3_aa: CATSRGHKNTGELFF
v_call: TRBV2; j_call: TRBJ2-1; d_call: TRBD1; clone_size: NA; cdr3_nt: TGTGCCAGCAGACCGTGGACAGGGGGCTCCTACAATGAGCAGTTCTTC; cdr3_aa: CASRPWTGGSYNEQFF
v_call: TRBV28; j_call: TRBJ1-1; d_call: TRBD1; clone_size: NA; cdr3_nt: TGTGCCAGCAGTAGGACAGGTAGGGACACTGAAGCTTTCTTT; cdr3_aa: CASSRTGRDTEAFF
v_call: TRBV13; j_call: TRBJ2-2; d_call: TRBD2; clone_size: NA; cdr3_nt: TGTGCCACCTCGGGGGGGCCCGGGGCCGGGGAGCTGTTTTTT; cdr3_aa: CATSGGPGAGELFF
v_call: TRBV10-3; j_call: TRBJ2-7; d_call: TRBD1; clone_size: NA; cdr3_nt: TGTGCCATCAAAACAGGGGGTCACGAGCAGTACTTC; cdr3_aa: CAIKTGGHEQYF
v_call: TRBV4-2; j_call: TRBJ2-1; d_call: TRBD2; clone_size: NA; cdr3_nt: TGTGCCAGCAGCCAAGAAGGTCAGCGGGGCTCCTACAATGAGCAGTTCTTC; cdr3_aa: CASSQEGQRGSYNEQFF
v_call: TRBV10-3; j_call: TRBJ2-5; d_call: NA; clone_size: NA; cdr3_nt: TGTGCCATCAGGGACCCGGGAATCCAAGAGACCCAGTACTTC; cdr3_aa: CAIRDPGIQETQYF
v_call: TRBV28; j_call: TRBJ1-1; d_call: TRBD1; clone_size: NA; cdr3_nt: TGTGCCAGCTTCGGACAGGGGGTAAGGAACACTGAAGCTTTCTTT; cdr3_aa: CASFGQGVRNTEAFF
v_call: TRBV6-5; j_call: TRBJ2-1; d_call: TRBD1; clone_size: few; cdr3_nt: TGCGCCAGTAGACAGGGGATGTACAATGAGCAGTTCTTC; cdr3_aa: CASRQGMYNEQFF
v_call: TRBV18; j_call: TRBJ1-5; d_call: NA; clone_size: once; cdr3_nt: TGTGCCAGCTCACCTACCATGCGGGAGCCCCAGCATTTT; cdr3_aa: CASSPTMREPQHF
v_call: TRBV27; j_call: TRBJ2-1; d_call: NA; clone_size: NA; cdr3_nt: TGTGCCAGCAGTCCCTGGGGGGTTAATGAGCAGTTCTTC; cdr3_aa: CASSPWGVNEQFF
v_call: TRBV5-1; j_call: TRBJ2-7; d_call: NA; clone_size: NA; cdr3_nt: TGCGCCAGCAGCTTACGAGCCCCTTTAGAGCAGTACTTC; cdr3_aa: CASSLRAPLEQYF
v_call: TRBV7-9; j_call: TRBJ2-3; d_call: NA; clone_size: once; cdr3_nt: TGTGCCAGCAGCGACCGAGGGCAGCGGATTTCAACAGATACGCAGTATTTT; cdr3_aa: CASSDRGQRISTDTQYF
v_call: TRBV2; j_call: TRBJ2-1; d_call: NA; clone_size: NA; cdr3_nt: TGTGCCAGCAGCTCCGGAACTAGGCAGTTCTTC; cdr3_aa: CASSSGTRQFF